The next 17 T cell receptor beta chains were all read from a single sample in a study of blood T cell repertoires in COVID-19 (dated by TCRdb to 2020 to 2021). The method was the immunoSEQ multiplex PCR assay. Held by TCRdb, this immuneACCESS table contains in-frame sequences only and omits some clones. Under half of the omission traces to an unresolved V gene where checked; the cause of the rest is unknown. This sample comprises approximately 230,000 clones, approximately 80% of them detected only once. The top ten hold about 15% of the sample. Sample: PBMCs or T cells enriched from blood (not recorded which). Source of these receptors: a middle-aged man who had recovered from COVID-19.

The rearrangement uses TRBV4-3 and TRBJ2-7; a weak D match, TRBD2 (6 bases). The CDR3 spans 16 residues. V was pared by 1 base and J by 1 base, with 14 bases between. Germline values: CDR1 LGHNA, CDR2 YSLEER. CDR3 bases: TGCGCCAGCAGCCAAGGGTTTCCCGGAGGGTCCTACGAGCAGTACTTC. It specifies CASSQGFPGGSYEQYF.

This clone was detected once. The rearrangement joins TRBV18 to TRBJ2-3, with D perhaps matching TRBD1 (5 bases). V lost 5 bases and J 6 bases, leaving 12 bases between the germline ends. Germline V gives CDR1 KGHSH, CDR2 LQKENI. The CDR3 has 13 amino acids. CDR3 amino acids: CASSESQEDTQYF. CDR3 sequence (DNA): TGTGCCAGCTCAGAGTCACAGGAGGATACGCAGTATTTT.

The chain links TRBV9 to TRBJ2-2; D gene unclear. Trimming left V 0 bases short and J 5 bases short, with 2 bases between. Germline V CDR1 and CDR2: SGDLS, YYNGEE. There are 12 residues in the CDR3. The CDR3 sequence is CASSVATGELFF. The CDR3 nucleotides are TGTGCCAGCAGCGTAGCTACCGGGGAGCTGTTTTTT. Drawing the rest from reference TRBV9 and TRBJ2-2, the complete variable domain is DSGVTQTPKHLITATGQRVTLRCSPRSGDLSVYWYQQSLDQGLQFLIQYYNGEERAKGNILERFSAQQFPDLHSELNLSSLELGDSALYFCASSVATGELFFGEGSRLTVL.

This rearrangement joins TRBV19 to TRBJ1-5; D unclear. V shed 9 bases and J shed 9 bases, with 12 bases lying between them. CDR1 and CDR2 (germline): LNHDA, SQIVND (reference sequence). This CDR3 has 11 residues. CDR3 DNA sequence: TGTGCCAGGATTCTCGGGATGCCCCAGCATTTT. Its translation is CARILGMPQHF.

V usage is TRBV19 and J usage is TRBJ1-2; the D gene is possibly TRBD1 (6 bases). Germline CDR1 and CDR2: LNHDA and SQIVND (reference sequence). The germline V and J ends were trimmed by 7 bases and 2 bases, with 11 bases remaining between them. This CDR3 is built from 13 residues. CDR3 sequence (DNA): TGTGCCAGTAACCCAGGGGCAAACTATGGCTACACCTTC. It is translated as CASNPGANYGYTF.

The chain has TRBV2 and TRBJ1-5; 8 nucleotides agree with TRBD1. V was clipped by 4 bases and J by 4 bases; unmatched bases: 6. The CDR3 consists of 15 residues. CDR1 is SNHLY, CDR2 FYNNEI, per germline. CDR3 sequence (DNA): TGTGCCAGCAGTGCAACCGGGACAGGTAATCAGCCCCAGCATTTT. Translated, it gives CASSATGTGNQPQHF.

The chain carries TRBV10-3 and TRBJ1-5; TRBD1 matches at 10 bases. Germline CDR1 is ENHRY and CDR2 is SYGVKD. V lost 5 bases and J lost 5; bases outside the gene matches: 6. The CDR3 loop spans 15 amino acids. The DNA of the CDR3 is TGTGCCATCAGTTTGACAGGGGGCAGGGATCAGCCCCAGCATTTT. Translation: CAISLTGGRDQPQHF.

The chain couples TRBV30 to TRBJ1-5; D ambiguous. CDR1 is GTSNPN and CDR2 is SVGIG in the germline V gene (reference sequence). This CDR3 is 15 amino acids long. The V end was cut by 1 base, the J end by 3 bases, with 13 bases between. CDR3 sequence: CAWSAPGRNNQPQHF. The CDR3 DNA is TGTGCCTGGAGTGCCCCCGGCAGGAACAATCAGCCCCAGCATTTT.

The chain has TRBV6-5 and TRBJ2-7; weak D call: TRBD1 (5 bases). Germline V gene lookup returns CDR1 MNHEY and CDR2 SVGAGI. Deletions cut 2 bases from V and 3 bases from J, with 8 bases between. This CDR3 contains 13 residues. CDR3 coding DNA: TGTGCCAGCAGTTACCGGCAGGGCTACGAGCAGTACTTC. It codes for CASSYRQGYEQYF.

The chain couples TRBV24-1 to TRBJ2-1, with 13 nucleotides matching TRBD2. The germline CDR1 and CDR2 sequences are KGHDR and SFDVKD. The ends lost 12 bases at V and 9 bases at J; junction bases unmatched: 7. The length of the CDR3 is 13 residues. CDR3: CAAGLAGVGEQFF. The CDR3 DNA reads TGTGCCGCCGGACTAGCGGGGGTTGGTGAGCAGTTCTTC.

The chain has TRBV3-1 (or the pseudogene TRBV3-2) and TRBJ2-1; 9 nucleotides align to TRBD2. The germline V gene has CDR1 LGHDT and CDR2 YNNKEL (reference sequence). The V segment lost 5 bases and the J segment 5 bases; nucleotides outside the gene matches: 7. The CDR3 is 15 residues long. For the CDR3, the DNA is TGTGCCAGCAGCACGAGGACTAGCGTAAACAATGAGCAGTTCTTC. Translated: CASSTRTSVNNEQFF.

The chain recombines TRBV7-9 with TRBJ2-5, with a tentative D call TRBD1 (5 bases). Trimming left V 8 bases short and J 5 bases short, with 18 bases between. The CDR3 has 14 amino acids. Germline V CDR1 and CDR2: SEHNR, FQNEAQ (reference sequence). The CDR3 DNA sequence: TGTGCCAGCGGGGCTGGGCGGTTAGGGGAGACCCAGTACTTC. Translating gives CASGAGRLGETQYF.

This chain links TRBV18 with TRBJ1-1, with a possible D match to TRBD1 (5 bases). Germline-derived CDR1 and CDR2 are KGHSH and LQKENI. The V gene lost 0 bases and the J gene lost 4 bases, with 9 bases spanning the gap. The CDR3 totals 14 residues. For the CDR3, the DNA is TGTGCCAGCTCACCACCGTCCAGGGCCACTGAAGCTTTCTTT. Translating gives CASSPPSRATEAFF. The complete variable domain, with remaining parts taken from reference TRBV18 and TRBJ1-1, reads NAGVMQNPRHLVRRRGQEARLRCSPMKGHSHVYWYRQLPEEGLKFMVYLQKENIIDESGMPKERFSAEFPKEGPSILRIQQVVRGDSAAYFCASSPPSRATEAFFGQGTRLTVV.

The chain employs TRBV28 and TRBJ2-7, with 7 bases matching TRBD1. Germline loops: CDR1 MDHEN, CDR2 SYDVKM. The J segment lost 4 bases and the V segment lost 8 bases, leaving 11 bases of the junction unmatched. CDR3 length equals 14 residues. CDR3 sequence: CASSLIGGGYEQYF. CDR3 nucleotide sequence: TGTGCCAGCTCTTTAATAGGGGGCGGGTACGAGCAGTACTTC.

The chain is built from TRBV7-2 and TRBJ2-1; 7 bases match TRBD2. This CDR3 has 15 residues. V lost 6 bases to trimming and J lost 0 bases; unmatched junction nucleotides: 5. The germline CDR1 and CDR2 sequences are SGHTA and FQGNSA. The DNA for the CDR3 is TGTGCCAGCAGACTAGCGTTCAGCTCCTACAATGAGCAGTTCTTC. Residues: CASRLAFSSYNEQFF.

This clone occurred once. The genes are TRBV28 and TRBJ2-3; unclear D gene. Trimming left V 7 bases short and J 2 bases short, with 4 bases between. Germline V gene lookup returns CDR1 MDHEN and CDR2 SYDVKM. The CDR3 is 11 amino acids. Here the CDR3 reads CASTYTDTQYF. Written as DNA, the CDR3 is TGTGCCAGCACTTACACAGATACGCAGTATTTT.

As for this clone: Other DNA variants within this sample encode the same CDR3. This chain connects TRBV2 to TRBJ1-3; D gene ambiguous. The V end was cut by 1 base, the J end by 2 bases, with 6 bases between. Germline CDR1 and CDR2: SNHLY and FYNNEI. This CDR3 has 14 amino acids. The CDR3: CASSEEGAGNTIYF. For the CDR3, the DNA is TGTGCCAGCAGTGAAGAGGGAGCTGGAAACACCATATATTTT.